The source of this TCR beta chain is a study of blood T cell repertoires in COVID-19. Per germline, CDR1 LNHDA and CDR2 SQIVND (reference sequence). V was trimmed by 4 bases and J by 4 bases, leaving 16 bases between them. The CDR3 consists of 15 residues. Libraries were prepared by immunoSEQ multiplex PCR; TCRdb keeps only in-frame clonotypes and omits some of them. This table has around 620,000 clones, just under 90% appearing once. The sample was peripheral blood. The J gene is TRBJ1-2, the V gene TRBV19; D perhaps matches TRBD1 (6 bases). This receptor was identified in a woman in her late teens or twenties with acute or convalescent COVID-19. CDR3: CASSTRQVSSYGYTF. The CDR3 DNA reads TGTGCCAGTAGTACGAGACAGGTTTCATCCTATGGCTACACCTTC.